This T cell receptor beta chain is drawn from a study of human T cells and chemical hapten exposure. Study outcomes and limitations: Expanded TCRs made up significantly more big CDR3 similarity clusters than controls did.

Points on this clonotype: What it recognizes is unknown.

V lost 5 bases and J lost 2; bases outside the gene matches: 5. The CDR3 contains 14 residues. One entry per CDR3 protein results from TCRdb running MiXCR on the RACE reads. The sample holds approximately 320,000 distinct CDR3 sequences, over 5% seen once. Time point meaning: pre-sensitization, week 0. The sample's treatment: therapeutic diphenylcyclopropenone sensitization with weekly scalp DPC. The sample was whole blood, taken in connection with sensitization to the hapten diphenylcyclopropenone (DPC). This receptor was taken from a woman aged 18-29 years with alopecia areata. Some clones in this sample may be carry-over from other donors' samples. The V and J genes are TRBV12-3 or TRBV12-4 and TRBJ2-5; 7 nucleotides match TRBD2. DNA for the CDR3: TGTGCCAGCAGTGGGAGGGACGTTCAAGAGACCCAGTACTTC. Translated, it gives CASSGRDVQETQYF.